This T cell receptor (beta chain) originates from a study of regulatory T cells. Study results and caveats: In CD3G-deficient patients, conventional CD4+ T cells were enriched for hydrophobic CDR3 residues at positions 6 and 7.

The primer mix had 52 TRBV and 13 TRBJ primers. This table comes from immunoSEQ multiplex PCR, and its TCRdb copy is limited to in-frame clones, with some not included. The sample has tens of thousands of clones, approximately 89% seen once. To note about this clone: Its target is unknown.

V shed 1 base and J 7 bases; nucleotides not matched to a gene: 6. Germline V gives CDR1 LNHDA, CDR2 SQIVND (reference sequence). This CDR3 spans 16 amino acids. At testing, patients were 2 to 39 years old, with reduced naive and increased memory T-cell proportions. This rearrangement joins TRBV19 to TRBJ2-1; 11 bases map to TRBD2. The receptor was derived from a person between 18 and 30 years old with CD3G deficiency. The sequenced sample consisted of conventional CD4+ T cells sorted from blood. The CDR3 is CASSIARLAGGNEQFF. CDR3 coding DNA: TGTGCCAGTAGTATAGCAAGGCTAGCGGGAGGAAATGAGCAGTTCTTC.